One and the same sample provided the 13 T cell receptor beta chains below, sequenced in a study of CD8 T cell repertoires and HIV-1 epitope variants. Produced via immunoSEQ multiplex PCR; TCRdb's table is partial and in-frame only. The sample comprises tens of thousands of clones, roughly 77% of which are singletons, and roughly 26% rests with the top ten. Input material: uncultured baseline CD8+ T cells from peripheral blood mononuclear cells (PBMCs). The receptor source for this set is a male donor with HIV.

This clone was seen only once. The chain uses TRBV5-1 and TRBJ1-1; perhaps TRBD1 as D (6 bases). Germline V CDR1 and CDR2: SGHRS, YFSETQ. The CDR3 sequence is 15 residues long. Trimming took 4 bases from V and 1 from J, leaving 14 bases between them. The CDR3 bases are TGCGCCAGCAGCGCCGGGGGACAACCGAACACTGAAGCTTTCTTT. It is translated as CASSAGGQPNTEAFF.

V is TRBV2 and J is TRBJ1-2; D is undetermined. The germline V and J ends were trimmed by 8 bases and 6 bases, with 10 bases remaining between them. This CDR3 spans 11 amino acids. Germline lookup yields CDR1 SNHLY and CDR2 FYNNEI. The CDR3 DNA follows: TGTGCCAGCGGAACGGTCAATGGCTACACCTTC. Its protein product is CASGTVNGYTF.

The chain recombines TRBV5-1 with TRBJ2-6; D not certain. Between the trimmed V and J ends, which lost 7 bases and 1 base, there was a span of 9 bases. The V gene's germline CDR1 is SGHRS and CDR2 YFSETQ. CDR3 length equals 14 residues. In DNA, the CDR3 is TGCGCCAGCCAGCGAGATTCTGGGGCCAACGTCCTGACTTTC. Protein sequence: CASQRDSGANVLTF.

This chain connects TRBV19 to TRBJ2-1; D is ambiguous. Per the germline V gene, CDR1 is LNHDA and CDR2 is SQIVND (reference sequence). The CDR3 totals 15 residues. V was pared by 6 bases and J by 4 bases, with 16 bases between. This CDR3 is CASSLGQGNYNEQFF. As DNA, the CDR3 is TGTGCCAGTAGCCTAGGTCAAGGGAATTACAATGAGCAGTTCTTC.

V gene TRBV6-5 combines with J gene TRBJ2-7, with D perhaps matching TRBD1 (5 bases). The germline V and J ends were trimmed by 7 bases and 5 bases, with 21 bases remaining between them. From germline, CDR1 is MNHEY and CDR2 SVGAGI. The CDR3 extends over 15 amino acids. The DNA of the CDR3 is TGTGCCAGCAAGGGGCGTTGGAACTCTCCTAACGAGCAGTACTTC. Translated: CASKGRWNSPNEQYF.

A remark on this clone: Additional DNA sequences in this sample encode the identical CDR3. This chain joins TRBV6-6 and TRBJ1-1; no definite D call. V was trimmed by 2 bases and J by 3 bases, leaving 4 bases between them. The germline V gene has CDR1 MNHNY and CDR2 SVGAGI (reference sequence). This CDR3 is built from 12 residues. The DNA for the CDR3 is TGTGCCAGCAGTTACGGGTACACTGAAGCTTTCTTT. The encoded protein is CASSYGYTEAFF.

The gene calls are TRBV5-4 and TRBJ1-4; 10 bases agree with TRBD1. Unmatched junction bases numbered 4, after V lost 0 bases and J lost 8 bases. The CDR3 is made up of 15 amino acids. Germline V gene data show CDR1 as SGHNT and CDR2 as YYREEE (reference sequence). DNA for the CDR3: TGTGCCAGCAGCTTGGTCGGGACAGGGGACGAAAAACTGTTTTTT. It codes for CASSLVGTGDEKLFF.

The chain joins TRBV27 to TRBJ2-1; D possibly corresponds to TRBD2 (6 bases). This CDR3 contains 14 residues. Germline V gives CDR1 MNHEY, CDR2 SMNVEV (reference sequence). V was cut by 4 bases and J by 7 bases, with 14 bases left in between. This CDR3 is CASSSGTLYNEQFF. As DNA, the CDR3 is TGTGCCAGCAGTTCCGGGACTCTATATAATGAGCAGTTCTTC.

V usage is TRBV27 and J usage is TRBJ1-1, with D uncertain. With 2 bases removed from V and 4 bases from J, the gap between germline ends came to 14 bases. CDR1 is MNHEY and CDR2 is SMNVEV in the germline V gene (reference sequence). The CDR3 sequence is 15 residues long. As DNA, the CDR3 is TGTGCCAGCAGTTTAAGAGCAGGAGCACCCACTGAAGCTTTCTTT. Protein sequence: CASSLRAGAPTEAFF.

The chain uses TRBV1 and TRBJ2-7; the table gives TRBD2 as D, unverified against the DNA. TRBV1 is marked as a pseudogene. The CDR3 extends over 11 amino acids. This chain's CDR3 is CTSSQDNGQYF. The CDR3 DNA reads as TGCACCAGCAGCCAAGATAACGGGCAGTACTTC.

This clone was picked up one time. The CDR3 region is CATSRQTDSNQPQHF. The CDR3 bases are TGTGCCACCAGCAGACAAACCGATAGCAATCAGCCCCAGCATTTT. This chain links TRBV15 with TRBJ1-5; no definite D call. V was pared by 2 bases and J by 0 bases, with 8 bases between. Germline V CDR1 and CDR2: LNHNV, YYDKDF (reference sequence). The length of the CDR3 is 15 residues.

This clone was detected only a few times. The CDR3 DNA reads as TGTGCCAGCACCTTCAAAAACATTCAGTACTTC. Amino acids: CASTFKNIQYF. The gene calls are TRBV7-2 and TRBJ2-4; D remains unclear. The CDR3 contains 11 residues. Germline V gene sequence: CDR1 SGHTA, CDR2 FQGNSA. Trimming took off 7 bases at V and 3 bases at J, with 4 bases between the two ends.

CDR3 amino acids: CASSFIGLADYNEQFF. CDR3 coding DNA: TGTGCCAGCAGTTTCATCGGACTAGCGGACTACAATGAGCAGTTCTTC. This chain uses TRBV28 with TRBJ2-1; 10 bases fit TRBD2. The V and J ends lost 3 bases and 3 bases, in that order; junction bases with no gene match: 5. Germline CDR1 MDHEN, CDR2 SYDVKM. The CDR3 contains 16 residues.